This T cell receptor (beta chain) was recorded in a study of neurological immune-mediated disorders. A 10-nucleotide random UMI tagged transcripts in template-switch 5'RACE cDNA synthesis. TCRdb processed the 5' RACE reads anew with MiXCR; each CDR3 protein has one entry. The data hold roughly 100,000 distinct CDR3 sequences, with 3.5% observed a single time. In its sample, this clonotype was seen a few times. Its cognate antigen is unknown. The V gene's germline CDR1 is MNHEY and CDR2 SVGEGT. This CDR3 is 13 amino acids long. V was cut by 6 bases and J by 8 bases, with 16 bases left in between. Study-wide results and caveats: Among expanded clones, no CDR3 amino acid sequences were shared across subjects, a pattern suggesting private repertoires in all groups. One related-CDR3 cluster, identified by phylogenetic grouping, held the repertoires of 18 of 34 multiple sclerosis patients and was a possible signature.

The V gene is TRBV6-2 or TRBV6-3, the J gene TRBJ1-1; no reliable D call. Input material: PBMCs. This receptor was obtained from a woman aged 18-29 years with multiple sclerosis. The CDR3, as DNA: TGTGCCAGCAGCTTCCCCCCCGGGCAGGAAGCTTTCTTT. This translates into CASSFPPGQEAFF.